This is a list of T cell receptor beta chains from one sample in a study of T cell repertoires in cytomegalovirus infection. MiXCR, run by TCRdb on the reads, gives a single entry per CDR3 protein. This table holds roughly 200,000 distinct CDR3 sequences, about 15% found once. Material: CD8+ T cells from PBMCs. The receptors originated from a human donor in good health (CMV status not recorded). Some clones in this sample may be carry-over from other donors' samples. Both conserved end residues are part of each CDR3. D genes are given only for firm matches. Only part of the rows carry a size: once, few, many, or a class if the clone is expanded.

>TRBD1|TRBJ1-5|.|TRBV6-1
CASRDRGLNQPQHF
TGTGCCAGCAGGGACAGGGGGCTCAATCAGCCCCAGCATTTT
>.|TRBJ2-1|few|TRBV6-2/TRBV6-3
CASSPLGGHSYNEQFF
TGTGCCAGCAGTCCGCTCGGGGGGCATTCCTACAATGAGCAGTTCTTC
>TRBD1|TRBJ2-7|.|TRBV2
CASSELDRGVFSYEQYF
TGTGCCAGCAGTGAATTGGACAGGGGCGTATTTTCCTACGAGCAGTACTTC
>.|TRBJ1-2|.|TRBV5-6
CASVDSGQFTNYGYTF
TGTGCCAGCGTCGATTCCGGACAGTTCACTAACTATGGCTACACCTTC
>.|TRBJ2-1|few|TRBV7-9
CASSLGPLAGASNEQFF
TGTGCCAGCAGCTTAGGTCCGCTGGCGGGGGCTTCGAATGAGCAGTTCTTC
>TRBD1|TRBJ1-2|few|TRBV12-3/TRBV12-4
CASSPQGAGYGYTF
TGTGCCAGCAGCCCTCAGGGGGCTGGCTATGGCTACACCTTC
>.|TRBJ2-7|.|TRBV12-5
CASGPTPYEQYF
TGTGCTAGTGGCCCGACCCCCTACGAGCAGTACTTC
>TRBD1|TRBJ2-1|few|TRBV12-3/TRBV12-4
CASSATGGSYNEQFF
TGTGCCAGCAGTGCTACAGGGGGCTCCTACAATGAGCAGTTCTTC
>TRBD1|TRBJ2-1|few|TRBV19
CASSIDRTGIYRDSYNEQFF
TGTGCCAGTAGTATAGATCGGACAGGGATATACCGGGACTCCTACAATGAGCAGTTCTTC
>.|TRBJ2-1|few|TRBV2
CASSGAWSSYNEQFF
TGTGCCAGCAGTGGGGCATGGAGCTCCTACAATGAGCAGTTCTTC
>.|TRBJ1-1|.|TRBV12-3/TRBV12-4
CASSLEGGSTEAFF
TGTGCCAGCAGTTTGGAGGGAGGGAGCACTGAAGCTTTCTTT
>.|TRBJ2-1|many|TRBV7-8
CASSLSIYNEQFF
TGTGCCAGCAGCTTATCTATTTACAATGAGCAGTTCTTC
>.|TRBJ2-3|.|TRBV11-2
CASIGAESTDTQYF
TGTGCCAGCATTGGGGCAGAAAGCACAGATACGCAGTATTTT
>.|TRBJ2-2|.|TRBV28
CASPNTGELFF
TGTGCCAGTCCGAACACCGGGGAGCTGTTTTTT
>TRBD2|TRBJ2-1|few|TRBV12-3/TRBV12-4
CASSSSGGADEQFF
TGTGCCAGCAGTTCTAGCGGGGGGGCGGATGAGCAGTTCTTC
>TRBD2|TRBJ2-2|.|TRBV6-4
CASRPGLAGGTGELFF
TGTGCCAGCAGACCCGGACTAGCGGGGGGCACCGGGGAGCTGTTTTTT
>.|TRBJ1-3|.|TRBV28
CASNPTDLFLRSSGNTIYF
TGTGCCAGCAACCCGACAGACCTTTTCCTCCGAAGCTCTGGAAACACCATATATTTT